These 26 T cell receptor beta chains originate from one sample sequenced in a study of blood T cell repertoires in COVID-19. Profiled with immunoSEQ multiplex PCR; TCRdb holds only in-frame clones, not every one. The sample records a few hundred thousand clones, over 80% being singletons. Sequenced material: peripheral blood. These receptors came from a man aged 25 to 40 who had recovered from COVID-19.

The chain joins TRBV19 to TRBJ1-5, with TRBD1 identical over 12 bases. Losses at the gene ends were 2 bases for V and 8 bases for J; bases not matched to a gene: 4. Germline CDR1 LNHDA, CDR2 SQIVND (reference sequence). The CDR3 length is 15 residues. CDR3 bases: TGTGCCAGTAGTATACGGGACAGGGGGCTTGAGCCCCAGCATTTT. This translates into CASSIRDRGLEPQHF.

The V and J genes are TRBV5-6 and TRBJ2-2, with a tentative D call TRBD1 (7 bases). V was trimmed by 7 bases and J by 7 bases, leaving 20 bases between them. This CDR3 region has 15 residues. Germline assignment: CDR1 SGHDT and CDR2 YYEEEE. Here the CDR3 reads CASANSGGYSGELFF. The CDR3 DNA follows: TGTGCCAGCGCTAACTCAGGGGGGTATAGCGGGGAGCTGTTTTTT.

This chain joins TRBV19 and TRBJ2-1, with D possibly TRBD2 on 5 matching bases. CDR3 length: 15 residues. V lost 3 bases, J lost 3 bases, and 12 bases lay in between. Germline V CDR1 and CDR2: LNHDA, SQIVND (reference sequence). The CDR3 bases are TGTGCCAGTAGTATCACTTTAACTAGCTACAATGAGCAGTTCTTC. This gives the protein CASSITLTSYNEQFF.

This clone was detected only a few times. The chain links TRBV5-1 to TRBJ2-5; 9 bases agree with TRBD1. V lost 5 bases to trimming and J lost 5 bases; unmatched junction nucleotides: 10. Germline assignment: CDR1 SGHRS and CDR2 YFSETQ. The CDR3 runs 15 residues. CDR3 sequence (DNA): TGCGCCAGCAGTTCCTTACAGGGGGCGCATGAGACCCAGTACTTC. Residues: CASSSLQGAHETQYF.

The chain links TRBV6-2 or TRBV6-3 to TRBJ2-7; D not certain. Trimming took off 5 bases at V and 4 bases at J, with 12 bases between the two ends. The CDR3 contains 13 residues. The germline CDR1 and CDR2 sequences are MNHEY and SVGEGT. CDR3 region: CASSPASYYEQYF. CDR3 nucleotides: TGTGCCAGCAGTCCCGCCTCCTATTACGAGCAGTACTTC.

The rearrangement joins TRBV19 to TRBJ1-1; D is unresolved. There are 13 residues in the CDR3. V lost 9 bases and J lost 0, with 11 bases in between. Germline loops: CDR1 LNHDA, CDR2 SQIVND (reference sequence). CDR3 protein: CASRWQVNTEAFF. In nucleotides, the CDR3 is TGTGCCAGCAGGTGGCAAGTGAACACTGAAGCTTTCTTT.

This clone was detected only once. CDR3 DNA sequence: TGCGCCAGCAGCGGGAGACATCAGAATGAAAAACTGTTTTTT. It specifies CASSGRHQNEKLFF. The gene calls are TRBV5-1 and TRBJ1-4; unclear D gene. Deletions cut 4 bases from V and 5 bases from J, with 12 bases between. The CDR3 is 14 residues long. Per the germline V gene, CDR1 is SGHRS and CDR2 is YFSETQ.

The J gene is TRBJ2-7, the V gene TRBV5-8; 8 bases line up with TRBD1. V lost 0 bases and J lost 3; bases outside the gene matches: 8. This CDR3 contains 16 residues. Per germline, CDR1 SGHTS and CDR2 YDEGEE. CDR3: CASSLERTGWFYEQYV. DNA of the CDR3: TGTGCCAGCAGCTTGGAGCGGACAGGGTGGTTCTACGAGCAGTACGTC.

The chain recombines TRBV3-1 (or the pseudogene TRBV3-2) with TRBJ2-2; tentatively, D is TRBD1 (6 bases). Trimming left V 3 bases short and J 4 bases short, with 21 bases between. The CDR3 totals 18 residues. Germline CDR1 and CDR2: LGHDT and YNNKEL (reference sequence). Here the CDR3 reads CASSHRGSRVTGTGELFF. The CDR3 coding sequence is TGTGCCAGCAGCCACAGGGGCTCCAGGGTCACGGGCACCGGGGAGCTGTTTTTT.

The gene calls are TRBV6-1 and TRBJ2-2; unclear D gene. Deletions cut 1 base from V and 3 bases from J, with 9 bases between. CDR3 length: 15 residues. Germline lookup yields CDR1 MNHNS and CDR2 SASEGT. The CDR3 sequence is CASSEEVGDTGELFF. The CDR3 DNA reads as TGTGCCAGCAGTGAAGAGGTCGGAGACACCGGGGAGCTGTTTTTT.

The V call is TRBV4-1, the J call TRBJ1-4, with 7 bases matching TRBD1. V lost 6 bases, J lost 2 bases, and 6 bases stayed unmatched. The CDR3 has 15 residues. CDR1 is MGHRA, CDR2 YSYEKL, per germline. The CDR3 DNA reads TGCGCCAGCAGACGTACAGGGGATACTAATGAAAAACTGTTTTTT. It translates to CASRRTGDTNEKLFF.

Only a few counts were recorded for this clone. This chain joins TRBV25-1 and TRBJ1-2; weak D call: TRBD1 (6 bases). The CDR3 has 12 amino acids. The V end lost 9 bases, the J end lost 4 bases, and 12 bases lay between the germline ends. The germline gives CDR1 MGHDK, CDR2 SYGVNS. The CDR3 loop reads CASMGHAYGYTF. DNA of the CDR3: TGTGCCAGTATGGGACATGCCTATGGCTACACCTTC.

This clone was found a few times. The gene calls are TRBV5-1 and TRBJ1-6; 10 nucleotides align to TRBD1. V lost 4 bases, J lost 7 bases, and 5 bases stayed unmatched. This CDR3 spans 15 amino acids. The germline gives CDR1 SGHRS, CDR2 YFSETQ. CDR3 in amino acids: CASSTRTGGNSPLHF. In DNA form, the CDR3 reads TGCGCCAGCAGCACACGGACAGGGGGGAATTCACCCCTCCACTTT.

V is TRBV5-4 and J is TRBJ2-5; 8 bases align to TRBD1. This CDR3 is 13 amino acids long. Trimming at V came to 4 bases and at J to 5 bases, leaving 4 bases not matched to a gene. Germline V lookup: CDR1 SGHNT, CDR2 YYREEE (reference sequence). The CDR3 sequence is CASSQGQEETQYF. The CDR3 DNA follows: TGTGCCAGCAGCCAGGGACAGGAGGAGACCCAGTACTTC.

The chain recombines TRBV19 with TRBJ1-1; no reliable D call. Germline CDR1 is LNHDA and CDR2 is SQIVND (reference sequence). Trimming removed 7 bases at V and 0 bases at J, with 18 bases between. The CDR3 covers 16 residues. The CDR3 sequence is CASTNPRVDMNTEAFF. In DNA form, the CDR3 reads TGTGCCAGTACCAACCCCCGGGTCGATATGAACACTGAAGCTTTCTTT.

The chain is built from TRBV12-3 or TRBV12-4 and TRBJ2-1, with D unclear. This CDR3 has 13 residues. Trimming left V 6 bases short and J 7 bases short, with 13 bases between. CDR3 region: CASSHYLGNEQFF. DNA of the CDR3: TGTGCCAGCAGCCACTACCTCGGGAATGAGCAGTTCTTC.

In DNA, the CDR3 is TGTGCCAGCAGCAGTAGGACAGAGAGATATGGCTACACCTTC. It codes for CASSSRTERYGYTF. The J gene is TRBJ1-2, the V gene TRBV7-9, with a tentative D call TRBD1 (6 bases). The CDR3 contains 14 residues. Trimming stripped 5 bases from V and 5 bases from J, with 15 bases between. Germline-derived CDR1 and CDR2 are SEHNR and FQNEAQ (reference sequence).

This clone turned up a few times. The J gene is TRBJ2-7, the V gene TRBV18; 9 bases are a match to TRBD1. Germline-derived CDR1 and CDR2 are KGHSH and LQKENI. The CDR3 has 14 amino acids. The V segment lost 5 bases and the J segment 7 bases; nucleotides outside the gene matches: 9. CDR3: CASSSLQGAREQYV. The CDR3 DNA is TGTGCCAGCTCATCGTTACAGGGGGCTAGAGAGCAGTACGTC.

The V call is TRBV10-2, the J call TRBJ2-7; 9 bases map to TRBD1. The CDR3 totals 14 residues. Germline CDR1 WSHSY, CDR2 SAAADI. The J segment lost 2 bases and the V segment lost 6 bases, leaving 5 bases of the junction unmatched. CDR3 in amino acids: CASREGTGTYEQYV. The CDR3 DNA reads as TGCGCCAGCAGGGAGGGGACAGGGACCTACGAGCAGTACGTC.

The gene calls are TRBV5-1 and TRBJ1-2, with 11 bases aligning to TRBD1. The CDR3 loop spans 14 amino acids. V dropped 3 bases and J dropped 4; count of bases not matched to a gene: 2. CDR1 SGHRS and CDR2 YFSETQ come from the germline V gene. Here the CDR3 DNA reads TGCGCCAGCAGCTGGGGACAGGGGGGCTATGGCTACACCTTC. Translated: CASSWGQGGYGYTF.

Comments on this clone: This likely came from a read error, as a far larger clone is one base away. The V call is TRBV13, the J call TRBJ1-1; unclear D gene. Deletions cut 6 bases from V and 2 bases from J, with 4 bases between. The CDR3 consists of 11 residues. Per germline, CDR1 PRHDT and CDR2 FYEKMQ (reference sequence). CDR3 bases: TGTGCCAGCAGTCTCAACACTGAAGCTTTCTTT. Residues: CASSLNTEAFF.

This sequence joins TRBV9 and TRBJ2-7; 10 bases are a match to TRBD2. This CDR3 spans 15 amino acids. V lost 4 bases to trimming and J lost 5 bases; unmatched junction nucleotides: 9. From germline, CDR1 is SGDLS and CDR2 YYNGEE. The CDR3 DNA reads TGTGCCAGCAGCATGGGAGGGACTAGCGTCGACGAGCAGTACTTC. Translated, it gives CASSMGGTSVDEQYF.

The chain has TRBV19 and TRBJ1-1, with 7 bases lining up with TRBD1. The germline V gene has CDR1 LNHDA and CDR2 SQIVND (reference sequence). This CDR3 contains 15 residues. After removal of 4 bases from V and 7 bases from J, the junction contained 12 bases not matched to a gene. The CDR3: CASSTLDRRSDEAFF. In DNA, the CDR3 is TGTGCCAGTAGTACTCTGGACAGGAGGAGTGATGAAGCTTTCTTT.

This clone was seen a handful of times. V is TRBV9 and J is TRBJ2-7, with D perhaps TRBD1 (6 bases). The CDR3 has 14 residues. Between the trimmed V and J ends, which lost 0 bases and 3 bases, there was a span of 10 bases. Germline V gene lookup returns CDR1 SGDLS and CDR2 YYNGEE. The CDR3, as DNA: TGTGCCAGCAGCGTAGCCGCAGGGGTCTACGAGCAGTACTTC. Translated, it gives CASSVAAGVYEQYF. Complete variable domain (other parts from reference TRBV9 and TRBJ2-7): DSGVTQTPKHLITATGQRVTLRCSPRSGDLSVYWYQQSLDQGLQFLIQYYNGEERAKGNILERFSAQQFPDLHSELNLSSLELGDSALYFCASSVAAGVYEQYFGPGTRLTVT.

The V gene is TRBV7-9, the J gene TRBJ1-2; D call uncertain. Germline CDR1 reads SEHNR; CDR2 reads FQNEAQ (reference sequence). Trimming shortened V by 5 bases and J by 0 bases, and 13 bases separated the two germline ends. The CDR3 contains 15 residues. The CDR3 protein is CASSPAARANYGYTF. In DNA, the CDR3 is TGTGCCAGCAGCCCCGCGGCCAGAGCTAACTATGGCTACACCTTC.

The chain links TRBV7-6 to TRBJ2-1; 14 bases match TRBD2. The CDR3 covers 18 residues. Trimming removed 5 bases from V and 6 bases from J; junction bases left unmatched: 12. Per germline, CDR1 SGHVS and CDR2 FNYEAQ. The CDR3: CASSPGLAGVLKANEQFF. CDR3 DNA sequence: TGTGCCAGCAGCCCGGGACTAGCGGGGGTACTAAAGGCCAATGAGCAGTTCTTC.